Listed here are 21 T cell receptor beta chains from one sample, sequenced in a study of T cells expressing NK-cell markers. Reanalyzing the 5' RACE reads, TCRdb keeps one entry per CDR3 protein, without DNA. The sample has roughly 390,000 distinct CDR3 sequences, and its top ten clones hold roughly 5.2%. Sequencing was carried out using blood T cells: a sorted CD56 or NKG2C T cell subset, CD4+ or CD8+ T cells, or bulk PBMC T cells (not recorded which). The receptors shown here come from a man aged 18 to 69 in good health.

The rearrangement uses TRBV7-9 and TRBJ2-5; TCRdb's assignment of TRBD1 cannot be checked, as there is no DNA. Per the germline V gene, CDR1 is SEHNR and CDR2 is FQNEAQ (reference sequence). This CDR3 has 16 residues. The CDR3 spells CASSPGSRGTGETQYF.

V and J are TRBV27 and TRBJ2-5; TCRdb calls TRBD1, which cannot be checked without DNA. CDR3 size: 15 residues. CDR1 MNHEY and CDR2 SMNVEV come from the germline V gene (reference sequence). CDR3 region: CATQMRGGYQETQYF.

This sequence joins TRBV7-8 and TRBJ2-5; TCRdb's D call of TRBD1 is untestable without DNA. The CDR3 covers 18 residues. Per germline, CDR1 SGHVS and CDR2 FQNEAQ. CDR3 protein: CASSRLPNFGTAQETQYF.

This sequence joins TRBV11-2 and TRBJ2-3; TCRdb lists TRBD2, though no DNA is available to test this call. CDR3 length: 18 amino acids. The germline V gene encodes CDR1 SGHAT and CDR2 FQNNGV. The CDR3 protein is CASSLVSLAGGRTDTQYF.

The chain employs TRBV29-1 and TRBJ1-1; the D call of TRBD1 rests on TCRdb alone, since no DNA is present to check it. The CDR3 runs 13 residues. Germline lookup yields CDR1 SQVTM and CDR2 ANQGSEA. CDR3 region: CSVEKGSGTEAFF.

The CDR3 protein is CASSYRQEVPNNRETQYF. The chain links TRBV6-2 or TRBV6-3 to TRBJ2-5. The germline V gene has CDR1 MNHEY and CDR2 SVGEGT. CDR3 length equals 18 residues.

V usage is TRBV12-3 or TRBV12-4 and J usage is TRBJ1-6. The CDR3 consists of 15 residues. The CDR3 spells CASSLGYSYNSPLHF.

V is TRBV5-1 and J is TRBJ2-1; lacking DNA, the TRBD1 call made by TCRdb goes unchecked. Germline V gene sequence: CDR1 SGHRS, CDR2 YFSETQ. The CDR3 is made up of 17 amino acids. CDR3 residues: CASSLEVGEYSYNEQFF.

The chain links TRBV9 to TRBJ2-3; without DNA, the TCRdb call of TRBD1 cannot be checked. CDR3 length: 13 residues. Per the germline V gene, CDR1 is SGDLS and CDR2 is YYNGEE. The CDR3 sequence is CASGKGDTDTQYF.

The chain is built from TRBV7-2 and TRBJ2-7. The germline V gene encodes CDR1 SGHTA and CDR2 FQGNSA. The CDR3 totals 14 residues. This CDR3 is CASSTSGGSYEQYF.

Here the CDR3 reads CASSLGPDSQYNEQFF. V is TRBV5-1 and J is TRBJ2-1; TCRdb calls TRBD1, which cannot be checked without DNA. Germline V CDR1 and CDR2: SGHRS, YFSETQ. This CDR3 spans 16 amino acids.

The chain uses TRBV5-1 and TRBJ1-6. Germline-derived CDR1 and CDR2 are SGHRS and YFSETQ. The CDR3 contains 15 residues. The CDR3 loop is CASSTRGDRDSPLHF. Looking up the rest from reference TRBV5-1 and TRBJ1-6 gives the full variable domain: KAGVTQTPRYLIKTRGQQVTLSCSPISGHRSVSWYQQTPGQGLQFLFEYFSETQRNKGNFPGRFSGRQFSNSRSEMNVSTLELGDSALYLCASSTRGDRDSPLHFGNGTRLTVT.

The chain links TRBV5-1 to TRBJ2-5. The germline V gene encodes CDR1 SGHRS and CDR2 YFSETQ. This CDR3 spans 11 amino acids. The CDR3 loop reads CASSLEETQYF.

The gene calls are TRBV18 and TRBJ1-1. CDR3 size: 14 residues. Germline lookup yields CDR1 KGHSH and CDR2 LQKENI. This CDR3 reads CASSPSGPNTEAFF.

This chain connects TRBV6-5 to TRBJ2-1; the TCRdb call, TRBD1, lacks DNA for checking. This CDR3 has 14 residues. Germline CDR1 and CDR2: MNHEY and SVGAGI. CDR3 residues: CASRRGGGGLEQFF.

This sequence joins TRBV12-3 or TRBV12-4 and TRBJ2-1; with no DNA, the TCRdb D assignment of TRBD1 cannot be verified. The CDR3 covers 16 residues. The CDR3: CASSPRRAGEYNEQFF.

The chain's CDR3 is CASSPGQGLSGNTIYF. The genes are TRBV5-1 and TRBJ1-3; TCRdb's D gene call, TRBD1, goes unchecked for lack of DNA. The germline CDR1 and CDR2 sequences are SGHRS and YFSETQ. The CDR3 length is 16 residues.

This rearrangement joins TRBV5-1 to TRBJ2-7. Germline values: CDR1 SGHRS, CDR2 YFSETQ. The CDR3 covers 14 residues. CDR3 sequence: CASSLASLQYEQYF. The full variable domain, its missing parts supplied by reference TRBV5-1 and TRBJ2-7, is KAGVTQTPRYLIKTRGQQVTLSCSPISGHRSVSWYQQTPGQGLQFLFEYFSETQRNKGNFPGRFSGRQFSNSRSEMNVSTLELGDSALYLCASSLASLQYEQYFGPGTRLTVT.

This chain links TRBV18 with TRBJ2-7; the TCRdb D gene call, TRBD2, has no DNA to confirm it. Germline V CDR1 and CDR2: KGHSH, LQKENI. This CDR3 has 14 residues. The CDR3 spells CASSPYRGPREQYF.

This CDR3 reads CASSSEGLAGYLSGETQYF. The V call is TRBV6-5, the J call TRBJ2-5; as DNA is missing, the TRBD2 call by TCRdb cannot be tested. This CDR3 has 19 residues. Germline V gene sequence: CDR1 MNHEY, CDR2 SVGAGI.

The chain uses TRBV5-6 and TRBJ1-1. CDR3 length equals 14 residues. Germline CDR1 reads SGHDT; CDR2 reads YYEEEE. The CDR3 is CASSKSGRNTEAFF.